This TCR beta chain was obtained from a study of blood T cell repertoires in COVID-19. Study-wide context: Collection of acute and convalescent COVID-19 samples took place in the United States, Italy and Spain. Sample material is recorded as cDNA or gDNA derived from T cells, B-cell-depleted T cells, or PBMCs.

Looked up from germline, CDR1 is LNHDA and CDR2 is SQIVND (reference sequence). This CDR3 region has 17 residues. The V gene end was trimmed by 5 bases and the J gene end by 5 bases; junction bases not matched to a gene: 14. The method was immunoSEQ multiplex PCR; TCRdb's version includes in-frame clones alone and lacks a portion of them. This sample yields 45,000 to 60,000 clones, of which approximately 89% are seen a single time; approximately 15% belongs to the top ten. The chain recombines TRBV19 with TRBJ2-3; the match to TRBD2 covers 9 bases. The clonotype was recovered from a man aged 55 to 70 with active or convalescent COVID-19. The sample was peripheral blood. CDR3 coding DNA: TGTGCCAGTAGTCACCGACCTCGTGGTAGCGGGGGAGATACGCAGTATTTT. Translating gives CASSHRPRGSGGDTQYF.